These 21 T cell receptor beta chains originate from one sample sequenced in a study of T cell changes during pregnancy in multiple sclerosis. Clones were sequenced by immunoSEQ multiplex PCR, and TCRdb holds only the in-frame ones, with some missing. This table has fewer than 20,000 clones, approximately 91% appearing once. Sequencing used CD8+ T cells from peripheral blood mononuclear cells, obtained after pregnancy. These receptors all stem from a female donor in good health, enrolled as a control in a pregnancy study.

This chain connects TRBV27 to TRBJ1-1; 7 bases match TRBD1. In germline, CDR1 is MNHEY, CDR2 SMNVEV (reference sequence). The CDR3 extends over 12 amino acids. The V gene end was trimmed by 7 bases and the J gene end by 7 bases; junction bases not matched to a gene: 6. The CDR3 is CASTATGDEAFF. CDR3 sequence (DNA): TGTGCCAGCACCGCCACAGGGGATGAAGCTTTCTTT.

The chain carries TRBV28 and TRBJ2-7, with TRBD1 matching 9 bases. The CDR3 has 15 residues. After removal of 8 bases from V and 3 bases from J, the junction contained 11 bases not matched to a gene. Germline CDR1 reads MDHEN; CDR2 reads SYDVKM. As DNA, the CDR3 is TGTGCCAGCTCCGGGACAGGGTTAACAATCTACGAGCAGTACTTC. Translation: CASSGTGLTIYEQYF.

The gene calls are TRBV7-9 and TRBJ2-7, with TRBD2 matching over 8 bases. CDR1 is SEHNR and CDR2 is FQNEAQ in the germline V gene (reference sequence). V shed 8 bases, J shed 4 bases, and the junction held 13 bases outside the gene matches. This CDR3 is 15 amino acids long. The CDR3 region is CASLSPVAGFYEQYF. For the CDR3, the DNA is TGTGCCAGCCTGTCTCCGGTAGCGGGGTTTTACGAGCAGTACTTC.

The V call is TRBV5-1, the J call TRBJ1-2; 8 bases are shared with TRBD1. The V segment lost 4 bases and the J segment 3 bases; nucleotides outside the gene matches: 8. The CDR3 consists of 15 residues. Germline V CDR1 and CDR2: SGHRS, YFSETQ. The CDR3 is CASSIRQGTHYGYTF. The CDR3 DNA follows: TGCGCCAGCAGCATACGACAGGGGACGCACTATGGCTACACCTTC. The whole variable domain, remainder taken from reference TRBV5-1 and TRBJ1-2, is KAGVTQTPRYLIKTRGQQVTLSCSPISGHRSVSWYQQTPGQGLQFLFEYFSETQRNKGNFPGRFSGRQFSNSRSEMNVSTLELGDSALYLCASSIRQGTHYGYTFGSGTRLTVV.

The chain has TRBV14 and TRBJ2-1, with 8 bases fitting TRBD2. Looked up from germline, CDR1 is SGHDN and CDR2 is FVKESK. The CDR3 is made up of 14 amino acids. J lost 9 bases, V lost 7 bases, and 11 bases had no gene match. CDR3 sequence (DNA): TGTGCCAGCAATTCGGGGGGGGGTTGGAGTGAGCAGTTCTTC. Translation: CASNSGGGWSEQFF.

This chain joins TRBV28 and TRBJ2-1; 11 nucleotides agree with TRBD1. V lost 5 bases and J lost 8; bases outside the gene matches: 8. Germline assignment: CDR1 MDHEN and CDR2 SYDVKM. The CDR3 extends over 15 amino acids. This CDR3 reads CASSPWTGGADEQFF. As DNA, the CDR3 is TGTGCCAGCAGTCCCTGGACAGGGGGCGCGGATGAGCAGTTCTTC.

This clone was seen a single time. The chain is built from TRBV2 and TRBJ2-7, with D unclear. The V end was cut by 6 bases, the J end by 6 bases, with 6 bases between. This CDR3 region has 10 residues. Germline loops: CDR1 SNHLY, CDR2 FYNNEI. CDR3 region: CASRYSEQYF. Written as DNA, the CDR3 is TGTGCCAGCAGGTATAGCGAGCAGTACTTC.

This clone was seen a few times. The chain has TRBV5-4 and TRBJ2-1; 8 bases fit TRBD1. J lost 7 bases, V lost 6 bases, and 15 bases had no gene match. This CDR3 is 16 amino acids long. Per germline, CDR1 SGHNT and CDR2 YYREEE (reference sequence). In DNA form, the CDR3 reads TGTGCCAGCACCGGCGAGGGGGACAGGACACGGAATGAGCAGTTCTTC. The encoded protein is CASTGEGDRTRNEQFF.

The rearrangement links TRBV5-5 to TRBJ2-7; D is perhaps TRBD1 (5 bases). Germline lookup yields CDR1 SGHKS and CDR2 YYEKEE (reference sequence). The CDR3 totals 15 residues. V lost 0 bases to trimming and J lost 0 bases, with 10 bases between them. CDR3 nucleotides: TGTGCCAGCAGCTTGGCCTGGGGCACCTCCTACGAGCAGTACTTC. Its protein product is CASSLAWGTSYEQYF.

The chain has TRBV14 and TRBJ2-7, with D unresolved. The V and J ends lost 1 base and 0 bases respectively, with 7 bases between them. Per the germline V gene, CDR1 is SGHDN and CDR2 is FVKESK. The CDR3 runs to 14 residues. Here the CDR3 DNA reads TGTGCCAGCAGCCAAGGCATCGGCTCCTACGAGCAGTACTTC. Its protein is CASSQGIGSYEQYF.

The rearrangement uses TRBV11-2 and TRBJ1-2; D remains ambiguous. This CDR3 comprises 16 residues. In germline, CDR1 is SGHAT, CDR2 FQNNGV. Trimming removed 3 bases at V and 2 bases at J, with 16 bases between. The CDR3: CASSLGPALRNYGYTF. In nucleotides, the CDR3 is TGTGCCAGCAGCTTGGGCCCAGCATTACGAAACTATGGCTACACCTTC.

J is TRBJ1-2 and V is TRBV11-2; 9 nucleotides line up with TRBD1. The V and J ends lost 1 base and 6 bases, in that order; junction bases with no gene match: 3. Germline lookup yields CDR1 SGHAT and CDR2 FQNNGV. The CDR3 is 14 residues long. CDR3 DNA sequence: TGTGCCAGCAGCTTAGTAGGACAGGGGAATGGCTACACCTTC. Amino acids: CASSLVGQGNGYTF.

V usage is TRBV7-6 and J usage is TRBJ2-5, with D maybe TRBD1 (6 bases). Trimming removed 2 bases at V and 5 bases at J, with 15 bases between. The CDR3 length is 15 residues. Germline V gene data show CDR1 as SGHVS and CDR2 as FNYEAQ. DNA of the CDR3: TGTGCCAGCAGCTTAACGGGACATACACTGGAGACCCAGTACTTC. Its translation is CASSLTGHTLETQYF.

The chain is built from TRBV7-9 and TRBJ2-1; D gene unclear. Germline V lookup: CDR1 SEHNR, CDR2 FQNEAQ (reference sequence). This CDR3 is 16 amino acids long. V gave up 5 bases and J gave up 5 bases, with 19 bases separating them. The CDR3 reads CASSEALGALHNEQFF. CDR3 in DNA: TGTGCCAGCAGCGAAGCTCTAGGAGCTCTCCACAATGAGCAGTTCTTC. Complete variable domain (other parts from reference TRBV7-9 and TRBJ2-1): DTGVSQNPRHKITKRGQNVTFRCDPISEHNRLYWYRQTLGQGPEFLTYFQNEAQLEKSRLLSDRFSAERPKGSFSTLEIQRTEQGDSAMYLCASSEALGALHNEQFFGPGTRLTVL.

The chain uses TRBV14 and TRBJ2-1; D not certain. The CDR3 sequence is 15 residues long. V lost 1 base and J lost 8, with 15 bases in between. Germline CDR1 SGHDN, CDR2 FVKESK. In DNA form, the CDR3 reads TGTGCCAGCAGCCAAGTTCAAGTGCTACGCCATGAGCAGTTCTTC. Encoded protein: CASSQVQVLRHEQFF.

The rearrangement uses TRBV6-1 and TRBJ2-7, with no clear D. From germline, CDR1 is MNHNS and CDR2 SASEGT. The CDR3 is 11 amino acids. The germline V and J ends were trimmed by 4 bases and 5 bases, with 6 bases remaining between them. The CDR3 spells CASSVRHEQYF. For the CDR3, the DNA is TGTGCCAGCAGTGTTCGTCACGAGCAGTACTTC.

The rearrangement uses TRBV6-5 and TRBJ2-7; TRBD1 agrees at 9 bases. The J segment lost 3 bases and the V segment lost 6 bases, leaving 3 bases of the junction unmatched. Germline V gene data show CDR1 as MNHEY and CDR2 as SVGAGI. This CDR3 spans 13 amino acids. The CDR3 DNA reads TGTGCCAGCAGCCCGGACAGGGGCTACGAGCAGTACTTC. As protein: CASSPDRGYEQYF.

The rearrangement joins TRBV27 to TRBJ2-3, with TRBD2 matching over 7 bases. The ends lost 8 bases at V and 14 bases at J; junction bases unmatched: 7. The CDR3 sequence is 10 residues long. Germline values: CDR1 MNHEY, CDR2 SMNVEV (reference sequence). The CDR3 coding sequence is TGTGCCAGCTTCGCGGGAGAGATGTATTTT. It translates to CASFAGEMYF.

The chain is built from TRBV7-9 and TRBJ2-1, with unresolved D. The CDR3 extends over 14 amino acids. V was clipped by 1 base and J by 9 bases, with 13 bases between them. Germline assignment: CDR1 SEHNR and CDR2 FQNEAQ (reference sequence). The CDR3 DNA sequence: TGTGCCAGCAGCTTAGTCTCCGGTCGGTCTGAGCAGTTCTTC. Translating gives CASSLVSGRSEQFF.

The genes are TRBV7-2 and TRBJ2-7, with D unresolved. The V gene lost 4 bases and the J gene lost 4 bases, with 5 bases spanning the gap. The CDR3 extends over 11 amino acids. Germline assignment: CDR1 SGHTA and CDR2 FQGNSA. This CDR3 is CASSSNYEQYF. The CDR3 DNA reads as TGTGCCAGCAGCTCAAATTACGAGCAGTACTTC.

The rearrangement links TRBV9 to TRBJ2-1; no clear D. Germline loops: CDR1 SGDLS, CDR2 YYNGEE. The CDR3 has 14 residues. Trimming took 0 bases from V and 8 from J, leaving 12 bases between them. CDR3 protein: CASSVEISWDEQFF. The DNA of the CDR3 is TGTGCCAGCAGCGTAGAAATTAGCTGGGATGAGCAGTTCTTC.